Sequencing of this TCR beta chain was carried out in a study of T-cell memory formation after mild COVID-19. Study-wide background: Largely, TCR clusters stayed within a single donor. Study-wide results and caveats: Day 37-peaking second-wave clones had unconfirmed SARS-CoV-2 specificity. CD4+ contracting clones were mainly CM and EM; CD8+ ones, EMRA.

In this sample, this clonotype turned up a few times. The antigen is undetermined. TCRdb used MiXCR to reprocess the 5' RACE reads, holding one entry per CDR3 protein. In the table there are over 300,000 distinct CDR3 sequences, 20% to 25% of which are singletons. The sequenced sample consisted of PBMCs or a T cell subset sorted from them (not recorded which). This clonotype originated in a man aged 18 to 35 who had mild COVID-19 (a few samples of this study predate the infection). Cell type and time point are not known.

The CDR3 DNA reads TGTGCCAGCAGCCAAGAGGACATCGATCAGCCCCAGCATTTT. Amino acid sequence: CASSQEDIDQPQHF. This chain joins TRBV4-2 and TRBJ1-5, with a possible D match to TRBD1 (5 bases). CDR1 is LGHNA and CDR2 is YNFKEQ in the germline V gene. The ends were cut back, 0 bases at V and 5 bases at J, with 8 bases in the middle. CDR3 length: 14 residues.